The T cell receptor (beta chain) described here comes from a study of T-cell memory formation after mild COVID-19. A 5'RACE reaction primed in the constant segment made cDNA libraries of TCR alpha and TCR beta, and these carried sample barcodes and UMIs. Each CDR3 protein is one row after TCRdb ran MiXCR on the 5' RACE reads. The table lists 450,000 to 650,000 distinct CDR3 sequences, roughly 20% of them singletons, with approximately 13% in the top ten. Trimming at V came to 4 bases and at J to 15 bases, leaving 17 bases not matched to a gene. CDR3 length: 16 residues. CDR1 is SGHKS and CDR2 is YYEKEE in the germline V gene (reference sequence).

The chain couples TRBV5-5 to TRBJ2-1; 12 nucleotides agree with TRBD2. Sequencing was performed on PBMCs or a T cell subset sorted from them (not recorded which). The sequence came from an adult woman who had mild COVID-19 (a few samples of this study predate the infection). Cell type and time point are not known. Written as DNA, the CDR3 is TGTGCCAGCAGCCGTATACTAGCGGGGGGCTCCCGGGGTGGGTTCTTC. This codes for CASSRILAGGSRGGFF.